This is a list of T cell receptor beta chains from one sample in a study of regulatory T cells in long-lasting Graves disease. TCRdb called the multiplex PCR reads again in MiXCR, with one record for every CDR3 protein. This repertoire shows fewer than 550,000 distinct CDR3 sequences, 20% to 25% found once; its top ten account for 7% to 9%. The material sequenced was peripheral blood mononuclear cells (PBMCs), taken when the disease was refractory, from a patient treated with antithyroid drugs. The receptors derive from a female donor with Graves disease. Each CDR3 is given with its conserved first and last residue. Each record gives: J gene, D gene, V gene, CDR3 protein. D genes are given only for firm matches.

J: TRBJ2-2
D: .
V: TRBV7-3
CDR3: CASSSMGNTGELFF

J: TRBJ2-5
D: .
V: TRBV5-1
CDR3: CASSLTGVTETQYF

J: TRBJ1-1
D: .
V: TRBV7-9
CDR3: CASSPDSGFRTEAFF

J: TRBJ2-5
D: .
V: TRBV20-1
CDR3: CSARRDGGMETQYF

J: TRBJ2-5
D: .
V: TRBV29-1
CDR3: CSVEDRTQETQYF

J: TRBJ2-7
D: .
V: TRBV2
CDR3: CASMQDRYEQYF

J: TRBJ2-7
D: .
V: TRBV6-2/TRBV6-3
CDR3: CASSDYGFGYEQYF

J: TRBJ2-2
D: TRBD1
V: TRBV7-3
CDR3: CASSSGQGLTGELFF

J: TRBJ1-5
D: .
V: TRBV12-3/TRBV12-4
CDR3: CASTLKDSNQPQHF

J: TRBJ2-3
D: .
V: TRBV28
CDR3: CASSSPSDTQYF

J: TRBJ1-1
D: .
V: TRBV3-1
CDR3: CASSRTGTEAFF

J: TRBJ2-3
D: TRBD1
V: TRBV5-1
CDR3: CASSPIQGAQTDTQYF

J: TRBJ1-3
D: .
V: TRBV2
CDR3: CASSGTFSSGNTIYF

J: TRBJ2-3
D: TRBD2
V: TRBV12-3/TRBV12-4
CDR3: CASSPHSGSQPTDTQYF

J: TRBJ1-6
D: .
V: TRBV5-1
CDR3: CASSSAGSSYNSPLHF

J: TRBJ2-7
D: .
V: TRBV27
CDR3: CASSPRPVGRDEQYF

J: TRBJ2-7
D: .
V: TRBV28
CDR3: CASSSQPGYEQYF

J: TRBJ2-7
D: .
V: TRBV6-1
CDR3: CASSAPRTGYEQYF

J: TRBJ1-5
D: .
V: TRBV28
CDR3: CASSQELQPQHF

J: TRBJ1-2
D: .
V: TRBV7-9
CDR3: CASSLRLEYGYTF

J: TRBJ1-2
D: .
V: TRBV7-9
CDR3: CAIEDKIGYTF

J: TRBJ2-5
D: .
V: TRBV4-1
CDR3: CASSQETAFQETQYF

J: TRBJ2-7
D: TRBD2
V: TRBV7-2
CDR3: CASSSPGLADHEQYF

J: TRBJ2-2
D: TRBD1
V: TRBV29-1
CDR3: CSVEGDRDSLDRELFF

J: TRBJ2-7
D: TRBD2
V: TRBV20-1
CDR3: CSAMTSGAFYEQYF

J: TRBJ1-3
D: .
V: TRBV2
CDR3: CASSERVLPWGNTIYF

J: TRBJ2-2
D: .
V: TRBV4-1
CDR3: CASSQGPGGGELFF

J: TRBJ1-2
D: .
V: TRBV24-1
CDR3: CATSGDYGYTF

J: TRBJ2-5
D: TRBD1
V: TRBV12-3/TRBV12-4
CDR3: CASSLLGTGGETQYF

J: TRBJ2-7
D: TRBD1
V: TRBV14
CDR3: CASRRTGMSYEQYF

J: TRBJ2-3
D: .
V: TRBV25-1
CDR3: CASSRSGDTDTQYF

J: TRBJ1-1
D: .
V: TRBV5-6
CDR3: CASSLGGKQAFF

J: TRBJ1-5
D: TRBD1
V: TRBV9
CDR3: CASSATPDRANQPQHF

J: TRBJ2-7
D: TRBD1
V: TRBV6-1
CDR3: CASSEMGQGYEQYF

J: TRBJ1-1
D: .
V: TRBV2
CDR3: CASIQQGQALEAFF

J: TRBJ2-6
D: .
V: TRBV24-1
CDR3: CATSGPPARANVLTF